The 20 T cell receptor beta chains presented below share a single source sample, sequenced in a study of blood T cells in healthy people across ages. Using a J-beta primer mix together with a sample-barcoded 5' primer, a second PCR was run for roughly 6 to 12 cycles. MiXCR, run by TCRdb on the 5' RACE reads, gives a single entry per CDR3 protein. The profile shows roughly 1.9 million distinct CDR3 sequences, roughly two fifths of them singletons. The sequenced material came from blood. Receptor source: a human donor in good health.

V usage is TRBV7-2 and J usage is TRBJ1-2, with no clear D. Germline V gene lookup returns CDR1 SGHTA and CDR2 FQGNSA. Trimming cost V 5 bases and J 10 bases, with 17 bases left between them. The CDR3 has 13 amino acids. Here the CDR3 DNA reads TGTGCCAGCAGCCTTCGATCTAGCGGGGACTACACCTTC. It is translated as CASSLRSSGDYTF.

This clonotype was detected ten times or more. The gene calls are TRBV20-1 and TRBJ1-2, with D perhaps matching TRBD1 (5 bases). Germline V gene sequence: CDR1 DFQATT, CDR2 SNEGSKA (reference sequence). V was shortened by 4 bases and J by 3 bases, with 12 bases between the two germline ends. The CDR3 consists of 13 residues. DNA of the CDR3: TGCAGTGCTACCCCGGGACTTTACTATGGCTACACCTTC. Translating gives CSATPGLYYGYTF.

The V gene is TRBV6-5, the J gene TRBJ1-2, with a weak D call TRBD1 (5 bases). CDR1 MNHEY and CDR2 SVGAGI come from the germline V gene. Trimming cost V 6 bases and J 8 bases, with 10 bases left between them. The CDR3 runs 11 residues. CDR3 sequence: CASSAGEGYTF. CDR3 in DNA: TGTGCCAGCAGCGCGGGGGAGGGCTACACCTTC.

This chain links TRBV12-3 or TRBV12-4 with TRBJ2-7, with TRBD2 identical over 8 bases. The V and J ends lost 6 bases and 0 bases, in that order; junction bases with no gene match: 7. The CDR3 is 15 amino acids. CDR3 sequence reads: CASSPQRGHSYEQYF. The CDR3 nucleotides are TGTGCCAGCAGCCCCCAGCGGGGGCACTCCTACGAGCAGTACTTC.

This clonotype was detected a few times. The chain employs TRBV12-3 or TRBV12-4 and TRBJ2-1; no firm D call. Trimming took 5 bases from V and 0 from J, leaving 11 bases between them. This CDR3 region has 15 residues. The CDR3 loop is CASSEPVGSYNEQFF. The CDR3 DNA sequence: TGTGCCAGCAGTGAGCCCGTGGGCTCCTACAATGAGCAGTTCTTC.

This clonotype was seen just once. The rearrangement uses TRBV20-1 and TRBJ2-5; TRBD2 matches at 8 bases. V shed 5 bases, J shed 0 bases, and the junction held 8 bases outside the gene matches. Per germline, CDR1 DFQATT and CDR2 SNEGSKA (reference sequence). The CDR3 has 15 amino acids. CDR3 DNA: TGCAGTGCTGGCCGACTAGCGACCTACCAAGAGACCCAGTACTTC. It codes for CSAGRLATYQETQYF.

The rearrangement links TRBV4-1 to TRBJ2-5; 7 bases fit TRBD2. The CDR3 length is 13 residues. Germline V CDR1 and CDR2: MGHRA, YSYEKL. V was clipped by 4 bases and J by 5 bases; unmatched bases: 4. CDR3 residues: CASSREGLETQYF. CDR3 sequence (DNA): TGCGCCAGCAGCCGGGAGGGTTTGGAGACCCAGTACTTC.

V is TRBV5-1 and J is TRBJ1-2; a possible D gene is TRBD1 (5 bases). Looked up from germline, CDR1 is SGHRS and CDR2 is YFSETQ. The length of the CDR3 is 14 residues. Trimming shortened V by 0 bases and J by 4 bases, and 10 bases separated the two germline ends. DNA of the CDR3: TGCGCCAGCAGCTTGGGACAGCCTGTCTATGGCTACACCTTC. Its protein product is CASSLGQPVYGYTF.

The chain links TRBV7-2 to TRBJ2-3; unclear D gene. Germline values: CDR1 SGHTA, CDR2 FQGNSA. The V gene lost 5 bases and the J gene lost 8 bases, with 20 bases spanning the gap. The CDR3 runs to 15 residues. The CDR3 nucleotides read TGTGCCAGCAGCCCTCCCATAGACTTGCCGGGTACGCAGTATTTT. Encoded protein: CASSPPIDLPGTQYF.

This clonotype was detected a few times. This chain connects TRBV20-1 to TRBJ2-7; possible D gene TRBD1, 7 bases. Germline V lookup: CDR1 DFQATT, CDR2 SNEGSKA (reference sequence). This CDR3 is 15 amino acids long. Trimming stripped 3 bases from V and 6 bases from J, with 21 bases between. The CDR3: CSASGIPGGPIEQYF. CDR3 DNA: TGCAGTGCTAGTGGGATACCAGGGGGGCCGATCGAGCAGTACTTC.

This clonotype was detected only a few times. J is TRBJ1-1 and V is TRBV7-8; D is undetermined. The CDR3 consists of 15 residues. From germline, CDR1 is SGHVS and CDR2 FQNEAQ. V lost 2 bases and J 0 bases, leaving 10 bases between the germline ends. CDR3 in amino acids: CASSLTPVMNTEAFF. DNA for the CDR3: TGTGCCAGCAGCTTAACCCCGGTCATGAACACTGAAGCTTTCTTT.

This clonotype has only one observation. The chain has TRBV20-1 and TRBJ2-3; possibly TRBD2 for D (6 bases). Deletions cut 0 bases from V and 6 bases from J, with 10 bases between. Germline V gene sequence: CDR1 DFQATT, CDR2 SNEGSKA (reference sequence). The CDR3 covers 13 residues. The CDR3 protein is CSAREPGLDTQYF. In DNA form, the CDR3 reads TGCAGTGCTAGAGAACCGGGACTCGATACGCAGTATTTT.

There are many counts of this clonotype. The genes are TRBV7-2 and TRBJ2-1, with 7 positions matching TRBD2. CDR3 length: 13 residues. Germline CDR1 and CDR2: SGHTA and FQGNSA. V was pared by 0 bases and J by 8 bases, with 1 base of the junction left unmatched. CDR3 DNA: TGTGCCAGCAGCTTAGCGGGAGGGTATGAGCAGTTCTTC. This encodes CASSLAGGYEQFF.

This clonotype was picked up a small number of times. The chain uses TRBV5-1 and TRBJ2-7; D possibly corresponds to TRBD2 (6 bases). The CDR3 has 14 amino acids. V dropped 4 bases and J dropped 4 bases, with 15 bases sitting between them. Germline CDR1 and CDR2: SGHRS and YFSETQ. Here the CDR3 reads CASSPTGRDYEQYF. The DNA for the CDR3 is TGCGCCAGCAGCCCAACCGGGAGAGATTACGAGCAGTACTTC.

This clonotype was detected a few times. The chain links TRBV24-1 to TRBJ2-3; the match to TRBD1 covers 8 bases. Unmatched junction bases numbered 7, after V lost 3 bases and J lost 0 bases. In germline, CDR1 is KGHDR, CDR2 SFDVKD. The CDR3 runs to 17 residues. DNA of the CDR3: TGTGCCACCAGTGATACAACCGGGACAGGCAGCACAGATACGCAGTATTTT. Protein sequence: CATSDTTGTGSTDTQYF.

Ten or more counts support this clonotype. V usage is TRBV7-2 and J usage is TRBJ2-3; a possible D gene is TRBD2 (6 bases). Germline V lookup: CDR1 SGHTA, CDR2 FQGNSA. This CDR3 is built from 15 residues. V was shortened by 1 base and J by 2 bases, with 10 bases between the two germline ends. The CDR3 nucleotides are TGTGCCAGCAGCTTAGTAGGAGGGAACACAGATACGCAGTATTTT. Amino acids: CASSLVGGNTDTQYF. Based on the CDR3 plus reference TRBV7-2 and TRBJ2-3, the full variable domain is GAGVSQSPSNKVTEKGKDVELRCDPISGHTALYWYRQSLGQGLEFLIYFQGNSAPDKSGLPSDRFSAERTGGSVSTLTIQRTQQEDSAVYLCASSLVGGNTDTQYFGPGTRLTVL.

This clonotype showed up just a few times. At one boundary the junction diverges from the germline segment, which might be a read error. The J gene is TRBJ1-4, the V gene TRBV20-1, with D possibly being TRBD1 (6 bases). The CDR3 consists of 13 residues. Germline CDR1 DFQATT, CDR2 SNEGSKA (reference sequence). The CDR3: CSARGGDYEKLFF. CDR3 DNA sequence: TGCAGTGCGAGAGGGGGGGATTATGAAAAACTGTTTTTT.

The chain has TRBV6-2 or TRBV6-3 and TRBJ1-5, with D uncertain. Between the trimmed V and J ends, which lost 1 base and 7 bases, there was a span of 14 bases. The CDR3 sequence is 15 residues long. Germline-derived CDR1 and CDR2 are MNHEY and SVGEGT. The CDR3 DNA sequence: TGTGCCAGCAGTTACTTGGGCAGGCCCGGACAGCCCCAGCATTTT. It specifies CASSYLGRPGQPQHF.

V is TRBV6-5 and J is TRBJ2-5; D gene ambiguous. The V and J ends lost 2 bases and 1 base respectively, with 11 bases between them. Germline-derived CDR1 and CDR2 are MNHEY and SVGAGI. There are 15 residues in the CDR3. CDR3 coding DNA: TGTGCCAGCAGTTACCAAGGTGGATCCCAAGAGACCCAGTACTTC. This translates into CASSYQGGSQETQYF.

The rearrangement uses TRBV18 and TRBJ2-1; the D gene is possibly TRBD2 (5 bases). This CDR3 is 13 amino acids long. From germline, CDR1 is KGHSH and CDR2 LQKENI. V lost 6 bases, J lost 7 bases, and 13 bases lay in between. The CDR3: CASSPGNGNEQFF. The CDR3 region has the DNA TGTGCCAGCTCCCCGGGGAATGGGAATGAGCAGTTCTTC. The full variable domain, in which reference TRBV18 and TRBJ2-1 provide the parts outside the CDR3, is NAGVMQNPRHLVRRRGQEARLRCSPMKGHSHVYWYRQLPEEGLKFMVYLQKENIIDESGMPKERFSAEFPKEGPSILRIQQVVRGDSAAYFCASSPGNGNEQFFGPGTRLTVL.